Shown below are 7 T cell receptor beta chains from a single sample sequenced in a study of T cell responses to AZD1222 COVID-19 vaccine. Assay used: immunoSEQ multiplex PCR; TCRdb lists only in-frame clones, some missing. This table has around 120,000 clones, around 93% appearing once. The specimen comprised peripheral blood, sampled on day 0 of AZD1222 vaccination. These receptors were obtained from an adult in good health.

In nucleotides, the CDR3 is TGCGCCAGCGCCCTCACAGTTTGGAGAAACACCATATATTTT. Its translation: CASALTVWRNTIYF. The V call is TRBV10-1, the J call TRBJ1-3; D gene uncertain. V shed 8 bases and J shed 5 bases, with 16 bases lying between them. The CDR3 runs 14 residues. Germline values: CDR1 WNHNN, CDR2 SYGVQD (reference sequence).

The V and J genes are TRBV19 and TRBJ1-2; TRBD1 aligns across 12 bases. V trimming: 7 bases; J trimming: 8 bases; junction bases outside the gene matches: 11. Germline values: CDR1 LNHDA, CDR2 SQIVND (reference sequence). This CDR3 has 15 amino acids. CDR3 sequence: CASTIARDRGQGYTF. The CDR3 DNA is TGTGCCAGTACCATCGCCCGGGACAGGGGGCAAGGCTACACCTTC.

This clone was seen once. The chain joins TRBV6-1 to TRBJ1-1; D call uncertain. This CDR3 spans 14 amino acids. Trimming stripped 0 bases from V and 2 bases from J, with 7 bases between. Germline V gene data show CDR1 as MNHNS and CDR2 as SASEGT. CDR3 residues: CASSEAGKNTEAFF. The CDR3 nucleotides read TGTGCCAGCAGTGAAGCCGGAAAAAACACTGAAGCTTTCTTT.

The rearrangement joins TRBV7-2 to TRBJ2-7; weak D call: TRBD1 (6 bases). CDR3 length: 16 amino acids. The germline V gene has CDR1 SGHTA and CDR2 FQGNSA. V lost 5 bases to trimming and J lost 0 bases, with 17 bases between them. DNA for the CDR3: TGTGCCAGCAGCCAGGGGTTCGGGACCTACTCCTACGAGCAGTACTTC. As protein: CASSQGFGTYSYEQYF. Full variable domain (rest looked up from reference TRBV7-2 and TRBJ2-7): GAGVSQSPSNKVTEKGKDVELRCDPISGHTALYWYRQSLGQGLEFLIYFQGNSAPDKSGLPSDRFSAERTGGSVSTLTIQRTQQEDSAVYLCASSQGFGTYSYEQYFGPGTRLTVT.

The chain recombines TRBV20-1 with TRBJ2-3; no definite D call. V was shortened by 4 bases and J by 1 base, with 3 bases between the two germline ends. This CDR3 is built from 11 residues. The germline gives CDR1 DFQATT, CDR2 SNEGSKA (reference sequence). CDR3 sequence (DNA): TGCAGTGCTATAGGCACAGATACGCAGTATTTT. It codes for CSAIGTDTQYF.

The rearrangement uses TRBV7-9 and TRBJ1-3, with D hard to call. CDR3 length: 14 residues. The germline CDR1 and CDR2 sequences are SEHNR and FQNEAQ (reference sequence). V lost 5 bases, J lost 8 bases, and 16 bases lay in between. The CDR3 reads CASSPRMEPDTIYF. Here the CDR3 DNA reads TGTGCCAGCAGCCCGAGAATGGAACCGGACACCATATATTTT.

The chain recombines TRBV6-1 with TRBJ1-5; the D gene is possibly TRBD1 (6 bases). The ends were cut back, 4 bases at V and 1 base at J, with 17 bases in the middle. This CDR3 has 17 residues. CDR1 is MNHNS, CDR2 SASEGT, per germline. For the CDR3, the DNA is TGTGCCAGCAGTGCACAAATCGGGGGGCTGAGCAATCAGCCCCAGCATTTT. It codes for CASSAQIGGLSNQPQHF.